This passage covers 12 T cell receptor beta chains from one sample sequenced in a study of CD8 T cells in ankylosing spondylitis. For these TCRs, the target antigens are not known. TCRdb redid the calling of the 5' RACE reads with MiXCR, one entry per CDR3 protein. This sample carries around 770,000 distinct CDR3 sequences, 15% to 20% of them seen once, and the ten largest clones take about 19%. Study-wide findings and caveats: What appeared characteristic of ankylosing spondylitis blood was a TCR beta motif of 7 or 8 highly homologous variants.

The sequenced sample was blood, either unsorted or a sorted T cell fraction (not recorded which). The receptors shown here come from a male donor with ankylosing spondylitis.

This clonotype has just a few counts. The rearrangement links TRBV7-9 to TRBJ1-1; 8 bases fit TRBD1. CDR3 length: 17 amino acids. V lost 2 bases to trimming and J lost 4 bases; unmatched junction nucleotides: 12. Germline V CDR1 and CDR2: SEHNR, FQNEAQ (reference sequence). This chain's CDR3 is CASSLTGTGWLSTEAFF. The CDR3 DNA reads as TGTGCCAGCAGCTTAACAGGGACAGGATGGTTGAGCACTGAAGCTTTCTTT.

This clonotype came up a few times. The chain uses TRBV6-1 and TRBJ1-2; tentative D call: TRBD1 (5 bases). In germline, CDR1 is MNHNS, CDR2 SASEGT. CDR3 size: 13 residues. Deletions cut 10 bases from V and 4 bases from J, with 16 bases between. As DNA, the CDR3 is TGTGCCACCCCAGACAGCCCGTCCTATGGCTACACCTTC. Translation gives CATPDSPSYGYTF.

This clonotype was found a few times. V and J are TRBV6-1 and TRBJ1-6; D is ambiguous. The V end was cut by 10 bases, the J end by 8 bases, with 18 bases between. CDR1 and CDR2 from the germline V gene are MNHNS and SASEGT. There are 14 residues in the CDR3. This CDR3 reads CANPRAPRDSPLHF. DNA of the CDR3: TGTGCCAATCCTCGGGCCCCGAGGGATTCACCCCTCCACTTT.

This clonotype was seen a few times. This chain links TRBV5-1 with TRBJ2-5, with D unclear. The ends were cut back, 0 bases at V and 2 bases at J, with 8 bases in the middle. The CDR3 has 14 amino acids. The V gene's germline CDR1 is SGHRS and CDR2 YFSETQ. The CDR3 here is CASSLAPGQETQYF. DNA of the CDR3: TGCGCCAGCAGCTTGGCACCAGGACAAGAGACCCAGTACTTC.

This chain uses TRBV6-2 or TRBV6-3 with TRBJ2-6, with 8 positions matching TRBD1. J lost 6 bases, V lost 7 bases, and 17 bases had no gene match. Germline assignment: CDR1 MNHEY and CDR2 SVGEGT. The CDR3 totals 18 residues. CDR3 sequence (DNA): TGTGCCAGCACCGCCGCAGGGGGCAGACCCCGCCCGGCCAACGTCCTGACTTTC. Translated: CASTAAGGRPRPANVLTF.

The genes are TRBV20-1 and TRBJ2-7, with 11 bases matching TRBD2. The CDR3 is 17 residues long. V was clipped by 0 bases and J by 6 bases; unmatched bases: 13. The V gene's germline CDR1 is DFQATT and CDR2 SNEGSKA (reference sequence). The DNA of the CDR3 is TGCAGTGCTAGAGATTTGCTCCTAGCGGGAGGTTGGAGCGAGCAGTACTTC. Translated, it gives CSARDLLLAGGWSEQYF.

In this sample, this clonotype turned up many times. The genes are TRBV5-1 and TRBJ1-1; D not certain. The germline V gene encodes CDR1 SGHRS and CDR2 YFSETQ. The CDR3 contains 15 residues. The germline V and J ends were trimmed by 0 bases and 4 bases, with 13 bases remaining between them. DNA of the CDR3: TGCGCCAGCAGCTTGGGGACGGCCATGAGCACTGAAGCTTTCTTT. The encoded protein is CASSLGTAMSTEAFF.

In its sample, this clonotype was seen many times. This chain links TRBV5-6 with TRBJ2-5; 7 bases map to TRBD2. CDR1 SGHDT and CDR2 YYEEEE come from the germline V gene. J was trimmed by 1 base and V by 1 base; bases with no gene match: 7. The CDR3 contains 16 residues. The CDR3 here is CASSLRQAGRQETQYF. In nucleotides, the CDR3 is TGTGCCAGCAGCTTGCGCCAAGCGGGACGCCAAGAGACCCAGTACTTC.

This chain connects TRBV10-3 to TRBJ1-1, with D uncertain. V was trimmed by 1 base and J by 2 bases, leaving 11 bases between them. Per the germline V gene, CDR1 is ENHRY and CDR2 is SYGVKD. The CDR3 runs 15 residues. The CDR3 nucleotides read TGTGCCATCAGTGAGTACGACACGGCCAACACTGAAGCTTTCTTT. Its protein is CAISEYDTANTEAFF.

This clonotype was seen a few times. V gene TRBV7-6 combines with J gene TRBJ2-1, with TRBD1 matching over 8 bases. Germline CDR1 SGHVS, CDR2 FNYEAQ. This CDR3 region has 16 residues. The junction had 5 bases not matched to a gene; V was cut back by 1 base and J by 3 bases. CDR3 sequence reads: CASSLVGGQVYNEQFF. The CDR3 DNA reads TGTGCCAGCAGCTTAGTAGGGGGACAGGTCTACAATGAGCAGTTCTTC.

V and J are TRBV20-1 and TRBJ2-5; D perhaps matches TRBD1 (6 bases). There are 14 residues in the CDR3. The germline CDR1 and CDR2 sequences are DFQATT and SNEGSKA (reference sequence). V lost 4 bases and J 1 base, leaving 13 bases between the germline ends. The DNA for the CDR3 is TGCAGTGCTAAGAGGGGGAGCGGCCAAGAGACCCAGTACTTC. This codes for CSAKRGSGQETQYF.

The CDR3 nucleotides are TGTGCCAGCAGTTACGGGGGGCACTACGAGCAGTACTTC. Its translation is CASSYGGHYEQYF. This sequence joins TRBV6-5 and TRBJ2-7; perhaps D is TRBD1 or TRBD2 (6 bases each). The CDR3 is 13 residues long. Germline V gives CDR1 MNHEY, CDR2 SVGAGI. V lost 2 bases and J lost 3, with 8 bases in between.